This T cell receptor (beta chain) was sequenced during a study of blood T cell repertoires in COVID-19. Germline CDR1 SEHNR, CDR2 FQNEAQ (reference sequence). The CDR3 totals 14 residues. V shed 3 bases, J shed 8 bases, and the junction held 5 bases outside the gene matches. Assay used: immunoSEQ multiplex PCR; TCRdb lists only in-frame clones, some missing. The sample shows 380,000 or so clones, 80% to 90% of them seen only once. V and J are TRBV7-9 and TRBJ1-4; 8 bases agree with TRBD1. This TCR came from a man younger than 40 who had recovered from COVID-19. The sample consisted of PBMCs or T cells enriched from blood (not recorded which). In DNA, the CDR3 is TGTGCCAGCAGCTTTGCAGGGGGCTTGGAAAAACTGTTTTTT. It encodes CASSFAGGLEKLFF.